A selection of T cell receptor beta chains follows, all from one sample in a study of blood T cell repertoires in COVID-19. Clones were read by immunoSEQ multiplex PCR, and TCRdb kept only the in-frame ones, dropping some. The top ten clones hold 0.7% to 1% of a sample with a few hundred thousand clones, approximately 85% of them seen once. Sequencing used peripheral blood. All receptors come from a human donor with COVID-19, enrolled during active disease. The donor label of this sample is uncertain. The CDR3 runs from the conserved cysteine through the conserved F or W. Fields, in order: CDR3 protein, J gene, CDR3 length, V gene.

CDR3aa: CASIQDPGLVRDEQFF
j_gene: TRBJ2-1
len: 16
v_gene: TRBV28

CDR3aa: CASTGQGNEQFF
j_gene: TRBJ2-1
len: 12
v_gene: TRBV21-1

CDR3aa: CASGLAGAGSYEQYF
j_gene: TRBJ2-7
len: 15
v_gene: TRBV25-1

CDR3aa: CASSQDRDWLQYF
j_gene: TRBJ2-4
len: 13
v_gene: TRBV3-1/TRBV3-2

CDR3aa: CASSKQGTGELFF
j_gene: TRBJ2-2
len: 13
v_gene: TRBV7-2

CDR3aa: CASSSQGTGVGNYGYTF
j_gene: TRBJ1-2
len: 17
v_gene: TRBV19

CDR3aa: CASSLGVAGDNEQFF
j_gene: TRBJ2-1
len: 15
v_gene: TRBV6-5

CDR3aa: CASRVAGGSEAFF
j_gene: TRBJ1-1
len: 13
v_gene: TRBV3-1/TRBV3-2

CDR3aa: CASSPSTSGGSYEQYF
j_gene: TRBJ2-7
len: 16
v_gene: TRBV18

CDR3aa: CASSFRRGSNEQFF
j_gene: TRBJ2-1
len: 14
v_gene: TRBV7-8

CDR3aa: CASSVRKRNEKLFF
j_gene: TRBJ1-4
len: 14
v_gene: TRBV19

CDR3aa: CASSLLGSSYNEQFF
j_gene: TRBJ2-1
len: 15
v_gene: TRBV28

CDR3aa: CASSTQGADTQYF
j_gene: TRBJ2-3
len: 13
v_gene: TRBV19

CDR3aa: CSARTGGNEQFF
j_gene: TRBJ2-1
len: 12
v_gene: TRBV29-1

CDR3aa: CASSPLADTQYF
j_gene: TRBJ2-3
len: 12
v_gene: TRBV28

CDR3aa: CASSLEGVLAEQYF
j_gene: TRBJ2-7
len: 14
v_gene: TRBV7-2

CDR3aa: CASGQIGTGVGYGYTF
j_gene: TRBJ1-2
len: 16
v_gene: TRBV12-5

CDR3aa: CASSKMKKGLEAFF
j_gene: TRBJ1-1
len: 14
v_gene: TRBV21-1

CDR3aa: CASSLDSLGGNTIYF
j_gene: TRBJ1-3
len: 15
v_gene: TRBV7-2

CDR3aa: CASCWTGFINYGYTF
j_gene: TRBJ1-2
len: 15
v_gene: TRBV21-1

CDR3aa: CASSPNTGRASRYEQFF
j_gene: TRBJ2-1
len: 17
v_gene: TRBV7-3

CDR3aa: CATSRGQVNSPLHF
j_gene: TRBJ1-6
len: 14
v_gene: TRBV15

CDR3aa: CASSDFAGGYTF
j_gene: TRBJ1-2
len: 12
v_gene: TRBV6-4

CDR3aa: CASSLYPPGGYTF
j_gene: TRBJ1-2
len: 13
v_gene: TRBV5-6

CDR3aa: CASSISSSSNTGELFF
j_gene: TRBJ2-2
len: 16
v_gene: TRBV19

CDR3aa: CASSLTGQRNTEAFF
j_gene: TRBJ1-1
len: 15
v_gene: TRBV7-3

CDR3aa: CASRFTGVRNSPLHF
j_gene: TRBJ1-6
len: 15
v_gene: TRBV2

CDR3aa: CASSPTSGRADSYNEQFF
j_gene: TRBJ2-1
len: 18
v_gene: TRBV4-1

CDR3aa: CASRPPGLAAYNEQFF
j_gene: TRBJ2-1
len: 16
v_gene: TRBV5-8

CDR3aa: CASSPGQEGEQFF
j_gene: TRBJ2-1
len: 13
v_gene: TRBV18

CDR3aa: CASSQTTYPTGGGYTF
j_gene: TRBJ1-2
len: 16
v_gene: TRBV9

CDR3aa: CASGSGTGARQPQHF
j_gene: TRBJ1-5
len: 15
v_gene: TRBV6-5

CDR3aa: CASSGLAGGYNEQFF
j_gene: TRBJ2-1
len: 15
v_gene: TRBV6-4

CDR3aa: CASSLLGKDTEAFF
j_gene: TRBJ1-1
len: 14
v_gene: TRBV7-2

CDR3aa: CASSMGHHISREAFF
j_gene: TRBJ1-1
len: 15
v_gene: TRBV19

CDR3aa: CASSSKRQGAFGYTF
j_gene: TRBJ1-2
len: 15
v_gene: TRBV5-4

CDR3aa: CASTGQGHSPLHF
j_gene: TRBJ1-6
len: 13
v_gene: TRBV12-3/TRBV12-4

CDR3aa: CASSRSQGLYSYEQYF
j_gene: TRBJ2-7
len: 16
v_gene: TRBV4-2

CDR3aa: CASSSVYQPQHF
j_gene: TRBJ1-5
len: 12
v_gene: TRBV12-3/TRBV12-4

CDR3aa: CASRTGTANYGYTF
j_gene: TRBJ1-2
len: 14
v_gene: TRBV5-4

CDR3aa: CASSLDRVSPLHF
j_gene: TRBJ1-6
len: 13
v_gene: TRBV12-3/TRBV12-4

CDR3aa: CASSPFFLPTSAIWTGELFF
j_gene: TRBJ2-2
len: 20
v_gene: TRBV28

CDR3aa: CASSVQGAGNTIYF
j_gene: TRBJ1-3
len: 14
v_gene: TRBV9

CDR3aa: CACRQGGVTGELFF
j_gene: TRBJ2-2
len: 14
v_gene: TRBV30

CDR3aa: CASSLSRGLRGETQYF
j_gene: TRBJ2-5
len: 16
v_gene: TRBV7-9

CDR3aa: CASSARGGGPYGYTF
j_gene: TRBJ1-2
len: 15
v_gene: TRBV5-4

CDR3aa: CASSQGLAGINEQFF
j_gene: TRBJ2-1
len: 15
v_gene: TRBV3-1/TRBV3-2

CDR3aa: CASSAAQTGNTEAFF
j_gene: TRBJ1-1
len: 15
v_gene: TRBV9